Listed below are T cell receptor beta chains from one sample, sequenced in a study of T cell changes during pregnancy in multiple sclerosis. Libraries were prepared by immunoSEQ multiplex PCR; TCRdb keeps only in-frame clonotypes and omits some of them. The data contain about 59,000 clones, approximately 91% of them seen just once; the ten biggest clones take up roughly 1.4%. The specimen was peripheral blood, collected in the second trimester of pregnancy. These receptors originate from a female donor with multiple sclerosis, enrolled in a pregnancy study. Both conserved end residues are part of each CDR3. Fields, in order: CDR3 length, D gene, J gene, V gene, clone size, CDR3 protein, CDR3 DNA. D genes are given only for firm matches. Expanded clones are given a class, and other clones once, few, many or no size at all.

>13|.|TRBJ1-1|TRBV6-1|once
CASNRQSNTEAFF
TGTGCCAGCAACCGACAGTCGAACACTGAAGCTTTCTTT
>13|.|TRBJ2-3|TRBV7-7|.
CASSLDVTDTQYF
TGTGCTAGCAGCTTAGATGTAACAGATACGCAGTATTTT
>13|.|TRBJ1-6|TRBV6-6|.
CASQGGAGSPLHF
TGTGCCAGCCAAGGTGGGGCCGGTTCACCCCTCCACTTT
>16|.|TRBJ1-2|TRBV5-6|.
CASSIPGPQGRRGYTF
TGTGCCAGCAGCATACCGGGGCCACAGGGACGCCGGGGCTACACCTTC
>16|TRBD1|TRBJ1-2|TRBV10-3|.
CAISEWGQASNYGYTF
TGTGCCATCAGTGAGTGGGGACAGGCCTCAAACTATGGCTACACCTTC
>16|TRBD2|TRBJ2-3|TRBV7-3|.
CASSLRVAGGQDTQYF
TGTGCCAGCAGCTTAAGGGTAGCGGGGGGGCAAGATACGCAGTATTTT
>14|.|TRBJ2-2|TRBV12-5|.
CASAALSVGGELFF
TGTGCTAGTGCCGCACTATCGGTAGGCGGGGAGCTGTTTTTT
>18|TRBD2|TRBJ2-3|TRBV5-1|.
CASSWRGLAGGNTDTQYF
TGCGCCAGCAGCTGGAGGGGACTAGCGGGGGGGAACACAGATACGCAGTATTTT
>15|TRBD1|TRBJ1-3|TRBV7-2|.
CASSMDRGHGNTIYF
TGTGCCAGCAGCATGGACAGGGGACATGGAAACACCATATATTTT
>15|.|TRBJ1-1|TRBV7-3|once
CASSLLAWPNTEAFF
TGTGCCAGCAGCCTACTAGCATGGCCGAACACTGAAGCTTTCTTT
>13|.|TRBJ1-2|TRBV27|.
CASSLSFNYGYTF
TGTGCCAGCAGTCTCTCCTTCAACTATGGCTACACCTTC
>14|.|TRBJ1-1|TRBV6-1|.
CASTVGGFYTEAFF
TGTGCCAGCACGGTCGGGGGGTTTTACACTGAAGCTTTCTTT
>15|.|TRBJ1-5|TRBV30|.
CAWSPGGRGYQPQHF
TGTGCCTGGAGCCCAGGCGGACGGGGGTATCAGCCCCAGCATTTT
>16|.|TRBJ1-5|TRBV6-1|medium-sized
CASSEGGPEGNQPQHF
TGTGCCAGCAGTGAAGGGGGCCCAGAGGGCAATCAGCCCCAGCATTTT
>15|.|TRBJ2-3|TRBV9|.
CASSVELMNTDTQYF
TGTGCCAGCAGCGTAGAACTGATGAACACAGATACGCAGTATTTT
>14|.|TRBJ1-1|TRBV5-1|.
CASTTGQADTEAFF
TGCGCCAGCACCACAGGGCAAGCGGACACTGAAGCTTTCTTT
>14|.|TRBJ1-3|TRBV4-1|.
CASSQASSGNTIYF
TGCGCCAGCAGCCAAGCCAGCTCTGGAAACACCATATATTTT
>13|TRBD1|TRBJ2-7|TRBV18|.
CASSRDRDQEQYF
TGTGCCAGCTCACGGGACAGGGACCAAGAGCAGTACTTC
>13|.|TRBJ2-1|TRBV5-1|once
CASSLGRGSEQFF
TGCGCCAGCAGCTTGGGGAGGGGTAGTGAGCAGTTCTTC
>14|.|TRBJ1-3|TRBV5-1|.
CASSFNRAEDTIYF
TGCGCCAGCAGCTTCAACAGGGCCGAGGACACCATATATTTT
>15|TRBD2|TRBJ2-1|TRBV18|.
CASSSTSGGINEQFF
TGTGCCAGCTCGTCTACTAGCGGGGGGATTAATGAGCAGTTCTTC
>14|.|TRBJ2-3|TRBV12-5|.
CASGLGQYTDTQYF
TGTGCTAGTGGTTTAGGACAGTACACAGATACGCAGTATTTT
>14|.|TRBJ2-3|TRBV7-9|.
CASSPALTSFPQYF
TGTGCCAGCAGCCCCGCCCTGACTTCCTTTCCGCAGTATTTT
>14|.|TRBJ1-1|TRBV27|.
CASSLRRQGLTAFF
TGTGCCAGCAGTTTGAGGCGGCAGGGCCTTACAGCTTTCTTT
>11|.|TRBJ1-1|TRBV2|once
CASSLNTEAFF
TGTGCCAGCAGCTTAAACACTGAAGCTTTCTTT
>15|.|TRBJ1-1|TRBV5-4|.
CASSLRGGLYTEAFF
TGTGCCAGCAGCCTTCGCGGGGGCCTCTACACTGAAGCTTTCTTT
>13|.|TRBJ1-1|TRBV6-6|once
CASSYSEDSEAFF
TGTGCCAGCAGTTACTCTGAGGACAGTGAAGCTTTCTTT
>11|.|TRBJ2-7|TRBV2|.
CASSGFGEQYF
TGTGCCAGCTCAGGGTTCGGCGAGCAGTACTTC
>15|TRBD1|TRBJ1-6|TRBV13|.
CASSSEGARASPLHF
TGTGCCAGCAGCTCTGAGGGGGCGCGTGCTTCACCCCTCCACTTT
>11|.|TRBJ1-2|TRBV9|once
CASSARGGYTF
TGTGCCAGCAGCGCCAGAGGAGGCTACACCTTC
>11|.|TRBJ1-3|TRBV19|.
CASTSGNTIYF
TGTGCCAGTACTTCTGGAAACACCATATATTTT
>16|TRBD2|TRBJ2-5|TRBV27|.
CASSTRTSGGRETQYF
TGTGCCAGCAGTACCCGGACTAGCGGGGGGCGGGAGACCCAGTACTTC
>16|TRBD1|TRBJ2-7|TRBV10-3|.
CAISAPGTGRGYEQYF
TGTGCCATCAGCGCCCCGGGGACAGGCAGGGGCTACGAGCAGTACTTC
>14|TRBD1|TRBJ2-5|TRBV5-1|.
CASSTGQGGETQYF
TGCGCCAGCAGCACGGGACAGGGGGGAGAGACCCAGTACTTC
>15|TRBD2|TRBJ2-5|TRBV5-1|.
CASSPGTSSEETQYF
TGCGCCAGCAGCCCCGGGACTAGTTCTGAAGAGACCCAGTACTTC
>16|TRBD1|TRBJ1-1|TRBV2|.
CASRQETGPFGPEAFF
TGTGCCAGCAGACAAGAGACAGGGCCTTTCGGTCCTGAAGCTTTCTTT
>12|TRBD2|TRBJ2-7|TRBV16|.
CASSQGGEALHF
TGTGCCAGCAGCCAGGGAGGGGAGGCCTTGCACTTC
>16|TRBD1|TRBJ2-1|TRBV19|.
CASSTSQQGIRNEQFF
TGTGCCAGTAGTACCTCCCAACAGGGGATAAGGAATGAGCAGTTCTTC
>15|.|TRBJ1-1|TRBV18|.
CASSTATGRDTEAFF
TGTGCCAGCTCAACGGCCACAGGGCGGGACACTGAAGCTTTCTTT
>15|.|TRBJ1-1|TRBV7-8|.
CASSSLAGRNTEAFF
TGTGCCAGCAGCTCCCTTGCTGGGAGGAACACTGAAGCTTTCTTT
>18|TRBD2|TRBJ2-3|TRBV5-1|.
CASSQGLAGGPRTDTQYF
TGCGCCAGCAGCCAGGGACTAGCGGGGGGGCCTCGCACAGATACGCAGTATTTT
>12|.|TRBJ2-7|TRBV6-5|.
CASSYQGTEQYF
TGTGCCAGCAGTTACCAGGGTACCGAGCAGTACTTC
>13|.|TRBJ1-1|TRBV6-6|.
CASSYSAGIEAFF
TGTGCCAGCAGTTACTCTGCGGGGATTGAAGCTTTCTTT
>19|TRBD2|TRBJ2-1|TRBV10-3|.
CAISGGTSGGVINYNEQFF
TGTGCCATCAGTGGCGGGACTAGCGGGGGGGTCATCAACTACAATGAGCAGTTCTTC
>16|.|TRBJ1-1|TRBV19|.
CASSMWSGWENTEAFF
TGTGCCAGTAGTATGTGGTCAGGGTGGGAGAACACTGAAGCTTTCTTT
>16|.|TRBJ1-3|TRBV10-3|.
CAISDSGTSSGNTIYF
TGTGCCATCAGTGACTCCGGGACATCCTCTGGAAACACCATATATTTT